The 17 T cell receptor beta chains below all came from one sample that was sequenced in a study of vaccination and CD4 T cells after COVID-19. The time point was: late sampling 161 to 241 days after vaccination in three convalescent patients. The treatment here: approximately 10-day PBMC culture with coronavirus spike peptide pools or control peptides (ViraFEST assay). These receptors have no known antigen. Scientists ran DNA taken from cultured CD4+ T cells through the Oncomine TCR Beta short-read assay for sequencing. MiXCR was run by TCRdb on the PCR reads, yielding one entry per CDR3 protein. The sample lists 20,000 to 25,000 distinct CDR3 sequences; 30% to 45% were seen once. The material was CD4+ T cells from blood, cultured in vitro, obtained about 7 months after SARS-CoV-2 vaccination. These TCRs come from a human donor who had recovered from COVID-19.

The chain's CDR3 is CASSWGRAGEQYF. The CDR3 bases are TGTGCCAGCAGCTGGGGCCGGGCGGGGGAGCAGTACTTC. This chain links TRBV11-2 with TRBJ2-7; possibly TRBD2 for D (6 bases). Germline values: CDR1 SGHAT, CDR2 FQNNGV. There are 13 residues in the CDR3. V lost 4 bases and J 7 bases, leaving 14 bases between the germline ends.

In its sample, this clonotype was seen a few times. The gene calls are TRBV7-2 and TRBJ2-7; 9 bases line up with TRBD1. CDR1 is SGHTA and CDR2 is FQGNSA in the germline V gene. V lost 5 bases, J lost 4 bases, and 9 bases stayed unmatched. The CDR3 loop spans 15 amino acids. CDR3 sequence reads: CASSVPDRGWYEQYF. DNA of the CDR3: TGTGCCAGCAGCGTCCCGGACAGGGGTTGGTACGAGCAGTACTTC. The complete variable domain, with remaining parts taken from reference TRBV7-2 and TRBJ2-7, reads GAGVSQSPSNKVTEKGKDVELRCDPISGHTALYWYRQSLGQGLEFLIYFQGNSAPDKSGLPSDRFSAERTGGSVSTLTIQRTQQEDSAVYLCASSVPDRGWYEQYFGPGTRLTVT.

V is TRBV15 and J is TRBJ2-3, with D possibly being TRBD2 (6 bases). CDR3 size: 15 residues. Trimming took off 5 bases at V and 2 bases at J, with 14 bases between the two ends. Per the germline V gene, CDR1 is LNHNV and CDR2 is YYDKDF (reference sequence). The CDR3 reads CATSSAGRDTDTQYF. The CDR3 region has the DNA TGTGCCACCAGCTCCGCGGGACGGGACACAGATACGCAGTATTTT.

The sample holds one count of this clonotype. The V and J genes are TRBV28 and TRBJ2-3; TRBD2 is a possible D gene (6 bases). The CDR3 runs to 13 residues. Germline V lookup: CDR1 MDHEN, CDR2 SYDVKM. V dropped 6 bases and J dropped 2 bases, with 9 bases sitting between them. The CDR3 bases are TGTGCCAGCAGCCTGGACTACACAGATACGCAGTATTTT. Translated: CASSLDYTDTQYF.

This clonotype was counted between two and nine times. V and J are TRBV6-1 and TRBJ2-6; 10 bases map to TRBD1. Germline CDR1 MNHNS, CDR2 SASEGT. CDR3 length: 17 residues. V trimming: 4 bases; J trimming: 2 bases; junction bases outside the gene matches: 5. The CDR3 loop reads CASSAGQGRAGANVLTF. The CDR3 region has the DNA TGTGCCAGCAGTGCGGGACAGGGGAGGGCTGGGGCCAACGTCCTGACTTTC.

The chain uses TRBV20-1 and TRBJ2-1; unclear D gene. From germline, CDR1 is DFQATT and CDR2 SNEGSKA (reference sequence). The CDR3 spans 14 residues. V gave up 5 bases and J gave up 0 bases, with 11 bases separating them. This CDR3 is CSALSQTSYNEQFF. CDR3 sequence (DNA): TGCAGTGCTCTCTCGCAGACCTCCTACAATGAGCAGTTCTTC.

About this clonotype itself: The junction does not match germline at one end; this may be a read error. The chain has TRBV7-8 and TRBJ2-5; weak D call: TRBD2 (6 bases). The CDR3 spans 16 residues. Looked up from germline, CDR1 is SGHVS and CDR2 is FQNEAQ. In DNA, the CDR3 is TGTGCCAGCAGCTCCCCGGTGGGACTCCGTCAAGGGACCCAGTACTTC. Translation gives CASSSPVGLRQGTQYF. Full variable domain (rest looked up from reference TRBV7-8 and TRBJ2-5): GAGVSQSPRYKVAKRGQDVALRCDPISGHVSLFWYQQALGQGPEFLTYFQNEAQLDKSGLPSDRFFAERPEGSVSTLKIQRTQQEDSAVYLCASSSPVGLRQGTQYFGPGTRLLVL.

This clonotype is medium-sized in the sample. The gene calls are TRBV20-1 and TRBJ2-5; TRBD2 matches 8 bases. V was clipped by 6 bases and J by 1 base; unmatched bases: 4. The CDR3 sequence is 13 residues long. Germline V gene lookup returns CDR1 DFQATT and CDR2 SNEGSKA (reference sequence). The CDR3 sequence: CSAPAGGQETQYF. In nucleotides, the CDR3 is TGCAGTGCACCCGCGGGGGGCCAAGAGACCCAGTACTTC.

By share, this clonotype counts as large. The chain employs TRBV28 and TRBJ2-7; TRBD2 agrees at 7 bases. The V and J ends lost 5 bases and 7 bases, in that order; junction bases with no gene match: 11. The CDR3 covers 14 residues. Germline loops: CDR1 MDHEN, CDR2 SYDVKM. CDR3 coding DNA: TGTGCCAGCAGTCCGACTAGCCCCCTGGGGGAGCAGTACTTC. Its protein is CASSPTSPLGEQYF.

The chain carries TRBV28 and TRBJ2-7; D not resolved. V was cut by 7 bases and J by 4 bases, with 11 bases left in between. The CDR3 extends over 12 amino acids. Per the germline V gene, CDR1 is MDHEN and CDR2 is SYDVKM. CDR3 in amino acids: CASTNGLYEQYF. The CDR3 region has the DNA TGTGCCAGCACAAACGGGCTTTACGAGCAGTACTTC.

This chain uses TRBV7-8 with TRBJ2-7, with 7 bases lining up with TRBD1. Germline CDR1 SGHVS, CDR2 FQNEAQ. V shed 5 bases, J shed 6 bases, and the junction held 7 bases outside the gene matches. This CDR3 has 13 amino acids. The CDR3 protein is CASSSPQGREQYF. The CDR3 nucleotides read TGTGCCAGCAGCAGCCCACAGGGGCGCGAGCAGTACTTC. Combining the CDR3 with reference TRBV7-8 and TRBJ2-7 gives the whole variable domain GAGVSQSPRYKVAKRGQDVALRCDPISGHVSLFWYQQALGQGPEFLTYFQNEAQLDKSGLPSDRFFAERPEGSVSTLKIQRTQQEDSAVYLCASSSPQGREQYFGPGTRLTVT.

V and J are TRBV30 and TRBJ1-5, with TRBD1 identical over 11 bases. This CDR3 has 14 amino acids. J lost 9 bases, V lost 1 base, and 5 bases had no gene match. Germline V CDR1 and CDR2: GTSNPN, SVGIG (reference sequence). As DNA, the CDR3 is TGTGCCTGGAGTGGGACCGGGACAGGGGGGCCCCAGCATTTT. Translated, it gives CAWSGTGTGGPQHF.

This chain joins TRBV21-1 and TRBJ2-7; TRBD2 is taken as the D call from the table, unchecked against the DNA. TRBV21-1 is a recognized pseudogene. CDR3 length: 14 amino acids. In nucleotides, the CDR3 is TGTGCCAGCAGCAAAGGACTACAGTCCTACGAGCAGTACTTC. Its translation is CASSKGLQSYEQYF.

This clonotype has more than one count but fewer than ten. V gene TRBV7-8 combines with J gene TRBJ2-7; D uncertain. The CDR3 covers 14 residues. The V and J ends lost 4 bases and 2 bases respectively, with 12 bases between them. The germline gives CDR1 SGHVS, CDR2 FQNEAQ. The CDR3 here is CASSSPAEAYEQYF. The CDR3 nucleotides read TGTGCCAGCAGCTCCCCGGCGGAAGCCTACGAGCAGTACTTC. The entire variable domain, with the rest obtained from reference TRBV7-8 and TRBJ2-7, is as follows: GAGVSQSPRYKVAKRGQDVALRCDPISGHVSLFWYQQALGQGPEFLTYFQNEAQLDKSGLPSDRFFAERPEGSVSTLKIQRTQQEDSAVYLCASSSPAEAYEQYFGPGTRLTVT.

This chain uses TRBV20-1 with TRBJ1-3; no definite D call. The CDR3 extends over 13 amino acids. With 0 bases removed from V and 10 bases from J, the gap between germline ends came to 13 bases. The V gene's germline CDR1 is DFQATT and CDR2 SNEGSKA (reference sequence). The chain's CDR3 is CSAREEPKRTIYF. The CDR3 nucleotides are TGCAGTGCTAGAGAGGAACCGAAGAGGACCATATATTTT.

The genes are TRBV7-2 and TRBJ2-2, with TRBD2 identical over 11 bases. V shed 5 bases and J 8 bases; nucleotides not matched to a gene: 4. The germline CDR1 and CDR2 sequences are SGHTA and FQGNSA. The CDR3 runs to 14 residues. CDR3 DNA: TGTGCCAGCAGCATGACTAGCGGGGCTGGGGAGCTGTTTTTT. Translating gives CASSMTSGAGELFF.

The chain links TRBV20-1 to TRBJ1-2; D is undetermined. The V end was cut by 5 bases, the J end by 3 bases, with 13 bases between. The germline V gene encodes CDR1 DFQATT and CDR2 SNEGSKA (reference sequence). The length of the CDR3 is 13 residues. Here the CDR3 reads CSASPSRDYGYTF. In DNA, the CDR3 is TGCAGTGCTTCTCCTTCAAGGGACTATGGCTACACCTTC.